The 21 T cell receptor beta chains in this list originate from one sample, sequenced in a study of T cell clones after liver transplantation. Data came from immunoSEQ multiplex PCR; TCRdb stores just in-frame clones and leaves some out. There are roughly 67,000 clones in the sample; about 91% occur only once, and 0.75% to 1% lies in the top ten. The sequenced sample was CD4+ T cells from blood, obtained about 25 months after liver transplant. The receptors were gathered from a human patient who received a liver transplant. Some T cells may arise from the graft donor.

The V call is TRBV6-1, the J call TRBJ2-7; D is unclear. CDR3 length: 11 residues. Between the trimmed V and J ends, which lost 3 bases and 5 bases, there was a span of 5 bases. Germline CDR1 reads MNHNS; CDR2 reads SASEGT. The CDR3 DNA reads TGTGCCAGCAGTGAGAGCCACGAGCAGTACTTC. It specifies CASSESHEQYF.

The rearrangement links TRBV6-5 to TRBJ2-7, with 10 bases matching TRBD2. Germline values: CDR1 MNHEY, CDR2 SVGAGI. This CDR3 comprises 16 residues. J lost 3 bases, V lost 2 bases, and 7 bases had no gene match. The CDR3 reads CASSYLTSGFIYEQYF. The CDR3 nucleotides are TGTGCCAGCAGTTACCTGACTAGCGGGTTTATCTACGAGCAGTACTTC.

The chain has TRBV7-2 and TRBJ1-4; possibly TRBD1 for D (6 bases). The CDR3 loop spans 14 amino acids. The V and J ends lost 7 bases and 5 bases respectively, with 14 bases between them. Per the germline V gene, CDR1 is SGHTA and CDR2 is FQGNSA. CDR3 DNA: TGTGCCAGCAATAAGGACAGCGGGAATGAAAAACTGTTTTTT. Translated: CASNKDSGNEKLFF.

The V gene is TRBV28, the J gene TRBJ1-2; 7 bases line up with TRBD1. The CDR3 extends over 14 amino acids. Germline loops: CDR1 MDHEN, CDR2 SYDVKM. V shed 10 bases and J 5 bases; nucleotides not matched to a gene: 13. The DNA of the CDR3 is TGTGCCACCAAATCCCCCGGGACAGCATATGGCTACACCTTC. Translation gives CATKSPGTAYGYTF.

The genes are TRBV28 and TRBJ2-1; 9 bases agree with TRBD2. The CDR3 totals 12 residues. The germline V gene encodes CDR1 MDHEN and CDR2 SYDVKM. V was clipped by 5 bases and J by 9 bases; unmatched bases: 2. CDR3 protein: CASSAGGLEQFF. In DNA, the CDR3 is TGTGCCAGCAGTGCGGGAGGGCTTGAGCAGTTCTTC. Together with reference TRBV28 and TRBJ2-1, the CDR3 gives the full variable domain: DVKVTQSSRYLVKRTGEKVFLECVQDMDHENMFWYRQDPGLGLRLIYFSYDVKMKEKGDIPEGYSVSREKKERFSLILESASTNQTSMYLCASSAGGLEQFFGPGTRLTVL.

The chain carries TRBV4-1 and TRBJ2-1; D possibly matches TRBD1 or TRBD2 (5 bases each). The CDR3 totals 14 residues. V was trimmed by 4 bases and J by 6 bases, leaving 13 bases between them. CDR1 is MGHRA and CDR2 is YSYEKL in the germline V gene. Written as DNA, the CDR3 is TGCGCCAGCAGCCTCACCCCGGGGCTCAATGAGCAGTTCTTC. It yields the protein CASSLTPGLNEQFF.

V usage is TRBV5-1 and J usage is TRBJ2-3; D gene uncertain. Germline V gives CDR1 SGHRS, CDR2 YFSETQ. The ends were cut back, 4 bases at V and 4 bases at J, with 7 bases in the middle. The CDR3 sequence is 12 residues long. Written as DNA, the CDR3 is TGCGCCAGCAGCGGCGAGTCAGATACGCAGTATTTT. Translating it yields CASSGESDTQYF.

The chain links TRBV19 to TRBJ2-3, with D unclear. V was trimmed by 6 bases and J by 2 bases, leaving 12 bases between them. In germline, CDR1 is LNHDA, CDR2 SQIVND (reference sequence). This CDR3 has 14 residues. The CDR3 loop is CASSLEVNTDTQYF. The CDR3 bases are TGTGCCAGTAGCCTCGAAGTTAACACAGATACGCAGTATTTT.

The chain recombines TRBV14 with TRBJ2-1; TRBD1 matches at 7 bases. The CDR3 is 16 residues long. Trimming cost V 1 base and J 7 bases; bases outside gene matches: 10. Germline V gene sequence: CDR1 SGHDN, CDR2 FVKESK. Here the CDR3 reads CASSQGRSGGNNEQFF. For the CDR3, the DNA is TGTGCCAGCAGCCAAGGGCGGTCAGGGGGTAATAATGAGCAGTTCTTC. The full variable domain, in which reference TRBV14 and TRBJ2-1 provide the parts outside the CDR3, is EAGVTQFPSHSVIEKGQTVTLRCDPISGHDNLYWYRRVMGKEIKFLLHFVKESKQDESGMPNNRFLAERTGGTYSTLKVQPAELEDSGVYFCASSQGRSGGNNEQFFGPGTRLTVL.

The chain recombines TRBV9 with TRBJ2-7, with D possibly TRBD1 on 6 matching bases. The CDR3 has 13 amino acids. Germline V CDR1 and CDR2: SGDLS, YYNGEE. The ends were cut back, 2 bases at V and 1 base at J, with 7 bases in the middle. The DNA for the CDR3 is TGTGCCAGCAGCGTTAGGGGGTCCTACGAGCAGTACTTC. Amino acids: CASSVRGSYEQYF.

The CDR3 spells CASSPTLAGVMNTGELFF. CDR3 nucleotides: TGCGCCAGCAGCCCCACTCTAGCGGGAGTCATGAACACCGGGGAGCTGTTTTTT. The J gene is TRBJ2-2, the V gene TRBV4-3; 10 nucleotides align to TRBD2. Germline V lookup: CDR1 LGHNA, CDR2 YSLEER. The V and J ends lost 4 bases and 1 base, in that order; junction bases with no gene match: 9. This CDR3 contains 18 residues.

The chain recombines TRBV18 with TRBJ2-7, with 10 bases matching TRBD1. The V segment lost 6 bases and the J segment 6 bases; nucleotides outside the gene matches: 11. This CDR3 spans 15 amino acids. Germline CDR1 reads KGHSH; CDR2 reads LQKENI. The CDR3 DNA reads TGTGCCAGCTCCCCTAATGGAGGACAGGGGGGCGAGCAGTACTTC. Protein product: CASSPNGGQGGEQYF. The entire variable domain, with the rest obtained from reference TRBV18 and TRBJ2-7, is as follows: NAGVMQNPRHLVRRRGQEARLRCSPMKGHSHVYWYRQLPEEGLKFMVYLQKENIIDESGMPKERFSAEFPKEGPSILRIQQVVRGDSAAYFCASSPNGGQGGEQYFGPGTRLTVT.

The chain joins TRBV2 to TRBJ1-1; 12 nucleotides agree with TRBD1. The CDR3 consists of 18 residues. The junction had 12 bases not matched to a gene; V was cut back by 3 bases and J by 4 bases. Germline V gene data show CDR1 as SNHLY and CDR2 as FYNNEI. CDR3 in DNA: TGTGCCAGCAGTGACCAAGGGACAGGGGGCCCTCGGGGCACTGAAGCTTTCTTT. Translated: CASSDQGTGGPRGTEAFF.

The chain employs TRBV10-1 and TRBJ2-7; perhaps TRBD2 as D (6 bases). This CDR3 has 14 residues. Germline CDR1 WNHNN, CDR2 SYGVQD (reference sequence). Trimming stripped 10 bases from V and 4 bases from J, with 20 bases between. CDR3 sequence: CAIPAAAGKYEQYF. The DNA of the CDR3 is TGCGCCATTCCCGCGGCAGCGGGTAAGTACGAGCAGTACTTC.

V and J are TRBV7-2 and TRBJ2-5, with D possibly TRBD2 on 5 matching bases. V lost 2 bases and J 1 base, leaving 8 bases between the germline ends. Germline CDR1 is SGHTA and CDR2 is FQGNSA. CDR3 length: 14 residues. The CDR3 reads CASSLISGQETQYF. CDR3 coding DNA: TGTGCCAGCAGCTTAATCAGCGGCCAAGAGACCCAGTACTTC.

The chain combines TRBV13 with TRBJ1-1; unclear D gene. The CDR3 loop spans 15 amino acids. Germline CDR1 PRHDT, CDR2 FYEKMQ (reference sequence). With 1 base removed from V and 3 bases from J, the gap between germline ends came to 12 bases. For the CDR3, the DNA is TGTGCCAGCAGCTTAGTAGATGGTAGGGACACTGAAGCTTTCTTT. Amino acids: CASSLVDGRDTEAFF.

This clone was seen a handful of times. The chain joins TRBV5-4 to TRBJ1-1, with D tentatively TRBD1 (6 bases). The CDR3 spans 15 residues. The V gene lost 4 bases and the J gene lost 5 bases, with 18 bases spanning the gap. The germline V gene has CDR1 SGHNT and CDR2 YYREEE (reference sequence). The CDR3: CASSPGDGVKTEAFF. CDR3 bases: TGTGCCAGCAGCCCAGGGGATGGGGTCAAAACTGAAGCTTTCTTT.

The chain couples TRBV27 to TRBJ2-7; 8 nucleotides agree with TRBD2. The CDR3 has 17 residues. From germline, CDR1 is MNHEY and CDR2 SMNVEV (reference sequence). Trimming took 2 bases from V and 5 from J; bases not matched to a gene: 14. In nucleotides, the CDR3 is TGTGCCAGCAGTTTACGCGAGCCGGGACTAGTTGCCCACGAGCAGTACTTC. Its protein is CASSLREPGLVAHEQYF.

This chain connects TRBV5-4 to TRBJ1-1; D remains unclear. This CDR3 is built from 14 residues. Germline lookup yields CDR1 SGHNT and CDR2 YYREEE (reference sequence). V was cut by 4 bases and J by 1 base, with 11 bases left in between. CDR3 sequence reads: CASSPRRENTEAFF. The CDR3 coding sequence is TGTGCCAGCAGCCCGCGGCGGGAGAACACTGAAGCTTTCTTT.

The V and J genes are TRBV28 and TRBJ1-5, with D maybe TRBD1 (6 bases). Germline loops: CDR1 MDHEN, CDR2 SYDVKM. The germline V and J ends were trimmed by 3 bases and 3 bases, with 9 bases remaining between them. The CDR3 is 14 amino acids. The CDR3 loop reads CASSLGQLNQPQHF. The CDR3 nucleotides read TGTGCCAGCAGTTTGGGACAACTCAATCAGCCCCAGCATTTT. The entire variable domain, with the rest obtained from reference TRBV28 and TRBJ1-5, is as follows: DVKVTQSSRYLVKRTGEKVFLECVQDMDHENMFWYRQDPGLGLRLIYFSYDVKMKEKGDIPEGYSVSREKKERFSLILESASTNQTSMYLCASSLGQLNQPQHFGDGTRLSIL.

The CDR3 DNA sequence: TGTGCCAGCTCATCCCGACAGGAGTATTCACCCCTCCACTTT. Its protein product is CASSSRQEYSPLHF. The V call is TRBV18, the J call TRBJ1-6, with TRBD1 as a possible D gene (6 bases). The V end lost 5 bases, the J end lost 8 bases, and 13 bases lay between the germline ends. The CDR3 sequence is 14 residues long. Germline CDR1 is KGHSH and CDR2 is LQKENI. The full variable domain, rest sourced from reference TRBV18 and TRBJ1-6, is NAGVMQNPRHLVRRRGQEARLRCSPMKGHSHVYWYRQLPEEGLKFMVYLQKENIIDESGMPKERFSAEFPKEGPSILRIQQVVRGDSAAYFCASSSRQEYSPLHFGNGTRLTVT.